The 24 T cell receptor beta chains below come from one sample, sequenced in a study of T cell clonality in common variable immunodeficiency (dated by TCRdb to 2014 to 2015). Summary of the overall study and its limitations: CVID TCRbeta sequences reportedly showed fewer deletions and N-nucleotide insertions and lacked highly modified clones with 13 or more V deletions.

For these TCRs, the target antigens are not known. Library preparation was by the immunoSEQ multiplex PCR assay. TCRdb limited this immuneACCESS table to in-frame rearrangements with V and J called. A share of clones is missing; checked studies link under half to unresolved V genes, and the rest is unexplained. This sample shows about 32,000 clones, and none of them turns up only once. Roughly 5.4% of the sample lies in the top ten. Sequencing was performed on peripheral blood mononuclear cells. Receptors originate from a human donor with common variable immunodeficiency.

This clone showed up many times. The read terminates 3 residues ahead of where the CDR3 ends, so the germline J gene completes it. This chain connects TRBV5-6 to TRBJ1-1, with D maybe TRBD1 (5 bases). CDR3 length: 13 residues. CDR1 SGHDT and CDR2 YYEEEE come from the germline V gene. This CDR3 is CASSVDGWGSAFF. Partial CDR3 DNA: TGTGCCAGCAGCGTCGATGGATGGGGCTCG.

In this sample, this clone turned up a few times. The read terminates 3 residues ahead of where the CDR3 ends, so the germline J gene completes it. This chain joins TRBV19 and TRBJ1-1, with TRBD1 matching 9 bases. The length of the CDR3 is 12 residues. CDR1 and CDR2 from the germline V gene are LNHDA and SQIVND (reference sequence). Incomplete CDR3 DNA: TGTGCCAGTAGTATAGGGGACAGGGTT. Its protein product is CASSIGDRV. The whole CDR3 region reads CASSIGDRVAFF.

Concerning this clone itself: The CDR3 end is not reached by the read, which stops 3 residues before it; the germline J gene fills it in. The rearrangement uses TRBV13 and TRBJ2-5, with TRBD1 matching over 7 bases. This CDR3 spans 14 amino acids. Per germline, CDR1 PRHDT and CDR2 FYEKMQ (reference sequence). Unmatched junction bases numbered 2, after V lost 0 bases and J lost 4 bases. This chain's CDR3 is CASSLGGQVETQYF. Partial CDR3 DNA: TGTGCCAGCAGCTTAGGCGGACAGGTAGAGACC.

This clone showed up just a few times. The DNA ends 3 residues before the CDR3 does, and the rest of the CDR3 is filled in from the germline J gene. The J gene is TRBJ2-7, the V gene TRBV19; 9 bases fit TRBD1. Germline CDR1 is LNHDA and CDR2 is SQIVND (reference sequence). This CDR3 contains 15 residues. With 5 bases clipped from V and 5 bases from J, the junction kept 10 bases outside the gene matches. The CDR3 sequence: CASSSWGQGSHEQYF. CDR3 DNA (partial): TGTGCCAGTAGTTCATGGGGACAGGGTAGCCACGAG.

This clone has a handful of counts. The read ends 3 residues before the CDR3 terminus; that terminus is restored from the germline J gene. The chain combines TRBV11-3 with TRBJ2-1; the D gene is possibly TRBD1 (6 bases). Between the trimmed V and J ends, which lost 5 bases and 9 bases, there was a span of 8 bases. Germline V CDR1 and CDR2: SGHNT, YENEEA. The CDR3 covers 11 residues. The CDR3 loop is CASSEGGEQFF. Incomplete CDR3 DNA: TGTGCCAGCAGCGAAGGGGGTGAG.

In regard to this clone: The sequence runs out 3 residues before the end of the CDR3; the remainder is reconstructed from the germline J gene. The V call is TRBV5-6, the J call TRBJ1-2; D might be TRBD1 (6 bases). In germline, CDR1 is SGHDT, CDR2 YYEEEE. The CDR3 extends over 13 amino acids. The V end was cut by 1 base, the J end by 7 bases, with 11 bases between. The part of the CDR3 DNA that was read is TGTGCCAGCAGCTTGCAGCAGGGGTCTGGC. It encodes CASSLQQGSG. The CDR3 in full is CASSLQQGSGYTF.

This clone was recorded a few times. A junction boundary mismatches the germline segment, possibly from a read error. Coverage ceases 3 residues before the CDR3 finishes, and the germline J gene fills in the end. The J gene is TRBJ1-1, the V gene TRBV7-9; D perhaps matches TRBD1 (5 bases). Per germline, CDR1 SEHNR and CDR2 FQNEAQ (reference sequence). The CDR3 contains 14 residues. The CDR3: CSSRSTAMNTEAFF. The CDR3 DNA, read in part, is TGTTCCAGCAGATCGACAGCCATGAACACTGAA. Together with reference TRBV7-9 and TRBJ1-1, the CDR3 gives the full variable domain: DTGVSQNPRHKITKRGQNVTFRCDPISEHNRLYWYRQTLGQGPEFLTYFQNEAQLEKSRLLSDRFSAERPKGSFSTLEIQRTEQGDSAMYLCSSRSTAMNTEAFFGQGTRLTVV.

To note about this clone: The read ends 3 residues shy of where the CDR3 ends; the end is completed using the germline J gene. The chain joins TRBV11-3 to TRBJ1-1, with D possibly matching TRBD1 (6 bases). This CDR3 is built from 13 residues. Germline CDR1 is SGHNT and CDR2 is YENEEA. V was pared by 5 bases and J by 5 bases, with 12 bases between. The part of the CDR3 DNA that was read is TGTGCCAGCAGCCAGACAGGAAAAACTGAA. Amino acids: CASSQTGKTE. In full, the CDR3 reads CASSQTGKTEAFF.

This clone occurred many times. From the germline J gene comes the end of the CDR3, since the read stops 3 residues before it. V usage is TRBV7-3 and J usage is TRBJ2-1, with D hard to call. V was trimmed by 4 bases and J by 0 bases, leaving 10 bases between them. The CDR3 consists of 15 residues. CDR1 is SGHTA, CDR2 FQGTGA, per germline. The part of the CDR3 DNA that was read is TGTGCCAGCAGCTCTGACCCTAGCTCCTACAATGAG. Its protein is CASSSDPSSYNE. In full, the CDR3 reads CASSSDPSSYNEQFF.

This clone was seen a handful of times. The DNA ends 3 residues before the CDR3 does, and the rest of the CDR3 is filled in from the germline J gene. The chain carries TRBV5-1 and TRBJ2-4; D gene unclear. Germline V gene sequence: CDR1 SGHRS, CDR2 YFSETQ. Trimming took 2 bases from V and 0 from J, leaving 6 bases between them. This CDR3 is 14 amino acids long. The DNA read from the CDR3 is TGCGCCAGCAGCTTTCTAGAAGCCAAAAACATT. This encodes CASSFLEAKNI. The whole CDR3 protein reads CASSFLEAKNIQYF.

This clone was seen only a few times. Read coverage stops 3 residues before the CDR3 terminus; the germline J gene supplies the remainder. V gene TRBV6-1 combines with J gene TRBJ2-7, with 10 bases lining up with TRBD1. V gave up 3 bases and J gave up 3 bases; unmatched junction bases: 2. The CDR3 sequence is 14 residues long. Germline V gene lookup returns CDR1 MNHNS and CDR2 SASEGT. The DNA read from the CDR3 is TGTGCCAGCAGTGATCGGGACAGGGGCTACGAG. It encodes CASSDRDRGYE. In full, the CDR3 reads CASSDRDRGYEQYF.

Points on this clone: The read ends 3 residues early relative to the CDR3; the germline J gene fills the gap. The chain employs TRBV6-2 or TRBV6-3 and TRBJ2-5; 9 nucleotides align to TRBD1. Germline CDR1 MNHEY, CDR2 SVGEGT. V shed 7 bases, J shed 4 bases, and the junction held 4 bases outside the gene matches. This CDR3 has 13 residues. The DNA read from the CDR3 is TGTGCCAGCAACCACAGGGGGCGAGAGACC. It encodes CASNHRGRET. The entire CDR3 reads CASNHRGRETQYF.

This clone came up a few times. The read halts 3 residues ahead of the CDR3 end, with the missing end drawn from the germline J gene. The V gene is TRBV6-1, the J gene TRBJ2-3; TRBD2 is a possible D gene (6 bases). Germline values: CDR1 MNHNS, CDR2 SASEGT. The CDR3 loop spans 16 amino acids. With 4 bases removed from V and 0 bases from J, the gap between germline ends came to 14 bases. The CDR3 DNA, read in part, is TGTGCCAGCAGTGTTGGGATAGCGGAAAGCACAGATACG. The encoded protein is CASSVGIAESTDT. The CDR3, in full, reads CASSVGIAESTDTQYF.

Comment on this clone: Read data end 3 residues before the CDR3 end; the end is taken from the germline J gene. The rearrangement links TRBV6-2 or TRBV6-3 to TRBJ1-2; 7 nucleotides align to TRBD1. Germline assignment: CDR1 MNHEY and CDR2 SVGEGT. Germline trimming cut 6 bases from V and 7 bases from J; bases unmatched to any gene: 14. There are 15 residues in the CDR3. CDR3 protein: CASSPPTGSLGGYTF. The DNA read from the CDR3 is TGTGCCAGCAGCCCCCCGACAGGGTCCCTGGGTGGC.

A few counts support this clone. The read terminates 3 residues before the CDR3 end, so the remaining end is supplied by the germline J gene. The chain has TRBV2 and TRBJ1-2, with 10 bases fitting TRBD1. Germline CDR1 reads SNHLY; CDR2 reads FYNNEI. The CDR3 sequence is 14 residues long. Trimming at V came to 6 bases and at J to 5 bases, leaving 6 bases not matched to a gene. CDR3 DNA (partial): TGTGCCAGCAGCGGACAGGGGGTTTTTTATGGC. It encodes CASSGQGVFYG. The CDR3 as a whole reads CASSGQGVFYGYTF.

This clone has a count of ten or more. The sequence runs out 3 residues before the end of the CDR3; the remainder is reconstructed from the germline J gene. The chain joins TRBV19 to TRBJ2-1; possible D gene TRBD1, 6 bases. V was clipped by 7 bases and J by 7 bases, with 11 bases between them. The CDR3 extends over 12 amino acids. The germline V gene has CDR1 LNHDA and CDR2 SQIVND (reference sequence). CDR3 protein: CASTQGQNEQFF. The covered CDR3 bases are TGTGCCAGTACACAGGGTCAGAATGAG.

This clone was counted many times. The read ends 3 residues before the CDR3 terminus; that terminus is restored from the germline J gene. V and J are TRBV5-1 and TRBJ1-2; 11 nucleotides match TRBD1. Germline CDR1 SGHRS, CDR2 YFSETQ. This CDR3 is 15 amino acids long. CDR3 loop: CASSQRTGGPRGYTF. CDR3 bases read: TGCGCCAGCAGCCAAAGGACAGGGGGCCCGAGGGGC.

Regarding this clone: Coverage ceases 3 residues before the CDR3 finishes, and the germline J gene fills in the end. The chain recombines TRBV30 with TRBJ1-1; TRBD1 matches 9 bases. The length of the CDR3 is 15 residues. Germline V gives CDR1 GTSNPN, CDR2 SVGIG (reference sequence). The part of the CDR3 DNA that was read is TGTGCCTGGAGTGTACTAGGGACAGGGACGTTGCGG. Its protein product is CAWSVLGTGTLR. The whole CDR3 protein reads CAWSVLGTGTLRAFF.

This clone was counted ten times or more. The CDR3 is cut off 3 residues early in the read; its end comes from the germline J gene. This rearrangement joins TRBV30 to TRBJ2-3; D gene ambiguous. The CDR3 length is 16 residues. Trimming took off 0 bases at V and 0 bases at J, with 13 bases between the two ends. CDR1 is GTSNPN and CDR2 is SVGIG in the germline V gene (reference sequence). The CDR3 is CAWSVLPGVSTDTQYF. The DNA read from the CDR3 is TGTGCCTGGAGTGTACTGCCAGGAGTGAGCACAGATACG.

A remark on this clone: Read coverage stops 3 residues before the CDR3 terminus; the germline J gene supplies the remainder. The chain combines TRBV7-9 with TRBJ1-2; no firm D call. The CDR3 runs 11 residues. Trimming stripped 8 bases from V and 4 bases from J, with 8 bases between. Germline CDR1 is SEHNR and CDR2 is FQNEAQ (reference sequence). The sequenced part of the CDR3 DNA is TGTGCCAGCCTGGTCGGCTATGGC. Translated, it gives CASLVGYG. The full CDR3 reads CASLVGYGYTF.

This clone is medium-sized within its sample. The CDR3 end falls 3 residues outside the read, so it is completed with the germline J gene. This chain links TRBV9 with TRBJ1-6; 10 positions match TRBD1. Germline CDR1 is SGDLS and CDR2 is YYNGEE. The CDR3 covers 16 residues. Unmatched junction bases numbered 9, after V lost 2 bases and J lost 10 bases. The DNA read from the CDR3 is TGTGCCAGCAGCGTGGATGGACAGGGGGTAAACTCACCC. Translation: CASSVDGQGVNSP. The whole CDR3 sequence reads CASSVDGQGVNSPLHF.

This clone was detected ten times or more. CDR3 DNA (partial): TGTGCCAGCAGCTTACAGGGGAGAATCGATGGC. Translated, it gives CASSLQGRIDG. The complete CDR3 reads CASSLQGRIDGYTF. The chain combines TRBV7-9 with TRBJ1-2; D is perhaps TRBD1 (6 bases). The read ends 3 residues before the CDR3 terminus; that terminus is restored from the germline J gene. The germline V and J ends were trimmed by 2 bases and 6 bases, with 13 bases remaining between them. Germline V gives CDR1 SEHNR, CDR2 FQNEAQ (reference sequence). The CDR3 length is 14 residues.

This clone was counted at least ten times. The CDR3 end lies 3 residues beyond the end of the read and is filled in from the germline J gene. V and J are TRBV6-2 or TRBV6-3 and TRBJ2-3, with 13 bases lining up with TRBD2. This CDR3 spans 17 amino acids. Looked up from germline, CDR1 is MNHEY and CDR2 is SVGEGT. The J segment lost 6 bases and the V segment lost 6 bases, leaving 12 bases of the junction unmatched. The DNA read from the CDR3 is TGTGCCAGCAGCTATACACTAGCGGGGGGGCCGAGGGATACG. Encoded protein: CASSYTLAGGPRDT. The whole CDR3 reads CASSYTLAGGPRDTQYF.

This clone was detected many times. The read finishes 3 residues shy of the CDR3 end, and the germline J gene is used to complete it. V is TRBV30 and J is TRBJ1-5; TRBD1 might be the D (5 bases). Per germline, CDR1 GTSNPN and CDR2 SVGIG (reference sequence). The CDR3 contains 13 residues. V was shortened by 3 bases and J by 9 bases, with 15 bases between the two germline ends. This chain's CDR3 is CAWRGYQGGPQHF. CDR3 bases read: TGTGCCTGGAGGGGGTACCAGGGAGGGCCC.